The 18 T cell receptor beta chains in this list originate from one sample, sequenced in a study of blood T cells in healthy people across ages. PCR was performed a second time for roughly 7 to 12 cycles using a sample-barcoded 5' primer and a J-beta primer mix. A single record per CDR3 protein comes from TCRdb applying MiXCR to the 5' RACE reads. The data hold 380,000 or so distinct CDR3 sequences, with approximately 52% observed a single time. Sequenced sample: blood. These receptors all come from a man aged 60 to 69 in good health.

The sample holds many counts of this clonotype. CDR3 DNA: TGCGCCAGCAGCCCGCAGAGCGGGAGGGCTGGCTACGAGCAGTACTTC. Translating gives CASSPQSGRAGYEQYF. The chain links TRBV5-1 to TRBJ2-7, with 10 positions matching TRBD2. With 4 bases clipped from V and 3 bases from J, the junction kept 10 bases outside the gene matches. The CDR3 loop spans 16 amino acids. Germline V gives CDR1 SGHRS, CDR2 YFSETQ.

The sample holds a few counts of this clonotype. This chain joins TRBV7-9 and TRBJ2-7, with a tentative D call TRBD2 (5 bases). Trimming pared 8 bases from V and 5 bases from J, leaving 13 bases between. Germline assignment: CDR1 SEHNR and CDR2 FQNEAQ (reference sequence). The CDR3 sequence is 12 residues long. The CDR3 protein is CASESVGDEQYF. CDR3 DNA sequence: TGTGCCAGCGAGAGCGTCGGGGACGAGCAGTACTTC.

This chain links TRBV7-9 with TRBJ2-7; 7 bases match TRBD2. The CDR3 consists of 14 residues. Trimming cost V 3 bases and J 0 bases; bases outside gene matches: 2. CDR1 SEHNR and CDR2 FQNEAQ come from the germline V gene (reference sequence). CDR3 nucleotides: TGTGCCAGCAGCTTCAGCGGGAACTCCTACGAGCAGTACTTC. Encoded protein: CASSFSGNSYEQYF.

Worth noting for this clonotype: This may arise from a read error, as a much more abundant clone is one base away. CDR3 residues: CASSSGQGFEQYF. CDR3 DNA sequence: TGTGCCAGCAGCTCAGGACAGGGGTTCGAGCAGTACTTC. The V and J genes are TRBV7-3 and TRBJ2-7, with 9 bases aligning to TRBD1. Per the germline V gene, CDR1 is SGHTA and CDR2 is FQGTGA. The CDR3 totals 13 residues. The V and J ends lost 4 bases and 6 bases, in that order; junction bases with no gene match: 4.

This rearrangement joins TRBV5-6 to TRBJ2-7, with unresolved D. This CDR3 is built from 14 residues. Trimming pared 2 bases from V and 2 bases from J, leaving 11 bases between. Germline CDR1 and CDR2: SGHDT and YYEEEE. The CDR3: CASSFANTAYEQYF. DNA for the CDR3: TGTGCCAGCAGCTTTGCCAACACGGCCTACGAGCAGTACTTC.

The chain has TRBV11-2 and TRBJ1-2, with D perhaps TRBD1 (5 bases). The CDR3 length is 15 residues. Germline V lookup: CDR1 SGHAT, CDR2 FQNNGV. V shed 5 bases and J shed 3 bases, with 16 bases lying between them. The CDR3: CASSPGLTVDYGYTF. The CDR3 bases are TGTGCCAGCAGCCCGGGACTCACCGTAGACTATGGCTACACCTTC.

This clonotype was seen a handful of times. This rearrangement joins TRBV12-3 or TRBV12-4 to TRBJ2-3, with a possible D match to TRBD1 (5 bases). Deletions cut 3 bases from V and 0 bases from J, with 10 bases between. This CDR3 contains 15 residues. The CDR3 nucleotides read TGTGCCAGCAGTTTTGGTAGGACAAGCACAGATACGCAGTATTTT. It is translated as CASSFGRTSTDTQYF.

J is TRBJ1-4 and V is TRBV29-1, with 7 nucleotides matching TRBD1. Trimming at V came to 4 bases and at J to 8 bases, leaving 7 bases not matched to a gene. Germline V gives CDR1 SQVTM, CDR2 ANQGSEA. There are 13 residues in the CDR3. The CDR3 DNA follows: TGCAGCGTTGGAGGGACAGTGGGGGAAAAACTGTTTTTT. Amino acid sequence: CSVGGTVGEKLFF.

Concerning this clonotype: At one boundary the junction diverges from the germline segment, which might be a read error. The chain is built from TRBV9 and TRBJ1-1; perhaps TRBD1 as D (6 bases). CDR3 length equals 14 residues. CDR1 is SGDLS, CDR2 YYNGEE, per germline. The CDR3 nucleotides read TGCGCCAGCAGCGTAGTAGGGCAGGGGATTGAAGCTTTCTTT. It specifies CASSVVGQGIEAFF.

To note about this clonotype: A much larger clone lies one base from this, so it may be a read error. The chain uses TRBV7-2 and TRBJ2-1, with 10 bases fitting TRBD2. The J call is uncertain, as TRBJ2-7 better fits the DNA end. The germline V gene encodes CDR1 SGHTA and CDR2 FQGNSA. The CDR3 covers 17 residues. CDR3 in amino acids: CASSPQVAGGPYNEQYF. CDR3 DNA sequence: TGTGCCAGCAGCCCTCAGGTAGCGGGAGGCCCCTACAATGAGCAGTACTTC.

This clonotype has ten or more counts. The genes are TRBV29-1 and TRBJ1-2; possible D gene TRBD1, 5 bases. In germline, CDR1 is SQVTM, CDR2 ANQGSEA. This CDR3 has 13 amino acids. Between the trimmed V and J ends, which lost 6 bases and 3 bases, there was a span of 14 bases. This CDR3 is CSVDPPGHYGYTF. Here the CDR3 DNA reads TGCAGCGTGGATCCGCCGGGGCACTATGGCTACACCTTC.

V gene TRBV3-1 combines with J gene TRBJ2-5; D tentatively fits TRBD1 or TRBD2 (5 bases each). Judging by the DNA end, TRBJ2-7 fits better; the J call may be wrong. CDR1 is LGHDT, CDR2 YNNKEL, per germline (reference sequence). CDR3 length equals 15 residues. The CDR3 DNA reads as TGTGCCAGCAGATCAAACCCGGGACCACCCTACGAGCAGTACTTC. Its translation is CASRSNPGPPYEQYF.

This clonotype was seen more than once but under ten times. This rearrangement joins TRBV12-3 or TRBV12-4 to TRBJ2-5; maybe TRBD2 (6 bases). The CDR3 is 15 amino acids. Trimming cost V 6 bases and J 2 bases, with 16 bases left between them. CDR3 protein: CASSPPGTPQETQYF. In DNA, the CDR3 is TGTGCCAGCAGCCCCCCCGGGACTCCACAAGAGACCCAGTACTTC.

The chain uses TRBV5-5 and TRBJ2-4, with 7 bases matching TRBD2. The J call may be in error: the DNA end matches TRBJ2-7 better. Per germline, CDR1 SGHKS and CDR2 YYEKEE (reference sequence). The CDR3 has 15 residues. CDR3 sequence: CASSLELAAPYEQYF. In nucleotides, the CDR3 is TGTGCCAGCAGCTTGGAGCTAGCGGCGCCCTACGAGCAGTACTTC.

This rearrangement joins TRBV7-9 to TRBJ2-5; the match to TRBD1 covers 7 bases. The CDR3 covers 14 residues. Looked up from germline, CDR1 is SEHNR and CDR2 is FQNEAQ (reference sequence). Germline trimming cut 5 bases from V and 2 bases from J; bases unmatched to any gene: 5. CDR3 amino acids: CASSTGTAQETQYF. The CDR3, as DNA: TGTGCCAGCAGCACGGGGACAGCTCAAGAGACCCAGTACTTC.

The V gene is TRBV7-9, the J gene TRBJ2-3, with TRBD2 as a possible D gene (5 bases). Germline values: CDR1 SEHNR, CDR2 FQNEAQ (reference sequence). CDR3 length: 15 amino acids. With 8 bases removed from V and 2 bases from J, the gap between germline ends came to 17 bases. CDR3 DNA sequence: TGTGCCAGCGAGGCCTCGGACTGGATCACAGATACGCAGTATTTT. Its protein product is CASEASDWITDTQYF.

The CDR3: CASSEVGLVTNEQFF. CDR3 DNA: TGTGCCAGCAGTGAAGTGGGACTAGTAACCAATGAGCAGTTCTTC. The chain has TRBV2 and TRBJ2-1; 8 positions agree with TRBD2. CDR1 is SNHLY, CDR2 FYNNEI, per germline. The CDR3 is 15 amino acids. Unmatched junction bases numbered 5, after V lost 1 base and J lost 6 bases.

The chain combines TRBV3-1 with TRBJ1-6, with D unclear. The CDR3 contains 16 residues. Trimming stripped 7 bases from V and 0 bases from J, with 13 bases between. CDR1 is LGHDT, CDR2 YNNKEL, per germline (reference sequence). CDR3 sequence (DNA): TGTGCCAGCACCCCAACCCCTAGCTCCTATAATTCACCCCTCCACTTT. Translated: CASTPTPSSYNSPLHF.